Listed below are T cell receptor beta chains from one sample, sequenced in a study of blood T cell repertoires in COVID-19. The data were produced by immunoSEQ multiplex PCR, yet TCRdb's version contains in-frame clones alone and is incomplete. The data contain approximately 140,000 clones, 88% of them singletons. The sample taken for sequencing was peripheral blood. Every receptor here comes from a human donor in a cohort sampled during active COVID-19. The CDR3 runs from the conserved cysteine through the conserved F or W. A D gene is named only where the DNA matches it firmly. Clone sizes are given selectively: once, few, many, or a class where the clone is expanded.

J gene | D gene | V gene | clone size | CDR3 DNA | CDR3 protein
TRBJ2-3 | - | TRBV4-3 | - | TGCGCCAGCAGCGTCAGGGGACAAGATACGCAGTATTTT | CASSVRGQDTQYF
TRBJ1-5 | TRBD1 | TRBV19 | few | TGTGCCAGTAGCCCCTTCCAGGGGGCGCCCCAGCATTTT | CASSPFQGAPQHF
TRBJ1-2 | TRBD1 | TRBV2 | - | TGTGCCAGCCTCCGACAGGGGGCCTATGGCTACACCTTC | CASLRQGAYGYTF
TRBJ2-1 | TRBD2 | TRBV5-4 | - | TGTGCCAGCAGCTTGGCCCTTACTAGCGGGGGGGTCTACAATGAGCAGTTCTTC | CASSLALTSGGVYNEQFF
TRBJ2-3 | - | TRBV7-2 | - | TGTGCCAGCAGCTTATACACAGATACGCAGTATTTT | CASSLYTDTQYF
TRBJ2-5 | - | TRBV6-5 | - | TGTGCCAGCACCCCGAGGGTTCGAGAGACCCAGTACTTC | CASTPRVRETQYF
TRBJ2-7 | TRBD1 | TRBV6-5 | - | TGTGCCAGCAGTTACGGGACAGGAACCTACGAGCAGTACTTC | CASSYGTGTYEQYF
TRBJ2-2 | - | TRBV4-2 | few | TGTGCCAGCAGCCAAGATTCCGAGACAGTGAACACCGGGGAGCTGTTTTTT | CASSQDSETVNTGELFF
TRBJ1-4 | - | TRBV5-1 | - | TGCGCCAGCAGCTTGCGGGGACTTCAATCCTCTTCTAATGAAAAACTGTTTTTT | CASSLRGLQSSSNEKLFF
TRBJ2-1 | TRBD1 | TRBV28 | - | TGTGCCAGCAGTTTACCGGACAGGGGCTACAATGAGCAGTTCTTC | CASSLPDRGYNEQFF
TRBJ2-2 | - | TRBV14 | once | TGTGCCAGCAGCTACGACAGGACGAACACCGGGGAGCTGTTTTTT | CASSYDRTNTGELFF
TRBJ1-1 | TRBD1 | TRBV3-1/TRBV3-2 | - | TGTGCCAGCAGAGGGGGCGGGGAAGCTTTCTTT | CASRGGGEAFF
TRBJ2-2 | TRBD2 | TRBV6-6 | - | TGTGCCAGCAGTCTGAGCGGGGGGGCCTTGAACACCGGGGAGCTGTTTTTT | CASSLSGGALNTGELFF
TRBJ2-3 | TRBD2 | TRBV4-2 | - | TGTGCCAGCAGCCAAGATCGGGCTAGCGGGGGGGGGACGACAGATACGCAGTATTTT | CASSQDRASGGGTTDTQYF
TRBJ2-1 | TRBD2 | TRBV7-2 | - | TGTGCCAGCTCTCTGGGGCTAGCGGGACGATACAATGAGCAGTTCTTC | CASSLGLAGRYNEQFF
TRBJ2-7 | - | TRBV19 | - | TGTGCCAGTAGTACAAGGGCAGGAGTAGCGGAGAGGAGGGAGCAGTACTTC | CASSTRAGVAERREQYF
TRBJ1-1 | - | TRBV5-1 | - | TGCGCCAGCAGGCAGAACGCCGTCGCGAACACTGAAGCTTTCTTT | CASRQNAVANTEAFF
TRBJ1-3 | - | TRBV30 | once | TGTGCCTGGACAAGACCAGGCTACTCTGGAAACACCATATATTTT | CAWTRPGYSGNTIYF
TRBJ1-1 | - | TRBV7-3 | - | TGTGCCAGCAGCTTAACCGGGTCGAACACTGAAGCTTTCTTT | CASSLTGSNTEAFF
TRBJ1-2 | - | TRBV28 | - | TGTGCCAGCAGTTTATCCCCTAGAGGCTACACCTTC | CASSLSPRGYTF
TRBJ2-7 | - | TRBV7-2 | - | TGTGCCAGCAGGCGCGGGGAAGGCGTCTACGAGCAGTACTTC | CASRRGEGVYEQYF
TRBJ2-7 | TRBD1 | TRBV4-3 | - | TGCGCCAGCAGCCAAGAAGTCCCACTTGGGACAGGGGGCTCCTACGAGCAGTACTTC | CASSQEVPLGTGGSYEQYF
TRBJ2-1 | TRBD1 | TRBV6-2/TRBV6-3 | - | TGTGCCAGCAGTTGGCCAGGGGGCGCTTACAATGAGCAGTTCTTC | CASSWPGGAYNEQFF
TRBJ2-1 | - | TRBV18 | - | TGTGCCAGCTCACTGGGGGGTCGGGATGAGCAGTTCTTC | CASSLGGRDEQFF
TRBJ2-7 | - | TRBV28 | - | TGTGCCAGCAGACCTGCCGGGAGTGCCTACGAGCAGTACTTC | CASRPAGSAYEQYF
TRBJ2-5 | TRBD1 | TRBV19 | - | TGTGCCAGTAGTCTACGACAGGGTCGAGAGACCCAGTACTTC | CASSLRQGRETQYF
TRBJ2-7 | - | TRBV6-5 | - | TGTGCCACCCTTCTCCGGGCGGGGACCTACGAGCAGTACTTC | CATLLRAGTYEQYF
TRBJ1-1 | - | TRBV4-2 | - | TGTGCCAGCAGCCAAGGAACAGGGCCCACTGAAGCTTTCTTT | CASSQGTGPTEAFF
TRBJ2-1 | - | TRBV7-8 | - | TGTGCCAGCAGCTTAGGCAGCTACAATGAGCAGTTCTTC | CASSLGSYNEQFF